The 2 T cell receptor beta chains below come from one sample, sequenced in a study of blood T cells in healthy people across ages (dated by TCRdb to between 2014 and 2017). The method was 5' RACE. The run used an Illumina HiSeq 2500. A second PCR of roughly 7 to 11 cycles was performed with a sample-barcoded 5' primer and a J-beta primer mix. TCRdb reran the public reads through fastp at Q25 and MiXCR, keeping productive beta chains. Every distinct CDR3 protein forms one entry, paired with its most common genes and DNA. The sample includes hundreds of thousands of distinct CDR3 sequences, with more than 45% observed a single time. The ten largest clones take up around an eighth of the sample. Sequencing input: blood. These receptors all stem from a woman older than 75 in good health.

This clonotype was counted at least ten times. The chain uses TRBV20-1 and TRBJ1-4, with D possibly matching TRBD1 (5 bases). From germline, CDR1 is DFQATT and CDR2 SNEGSKA (reference sequence). V was pared by 6 bases and J by 0 bases, with 11 bases between. This CDR3 is built from 14 residues. The CDR3 bases are TGCAGTGCCCGGGACGGGCCAACTAATGAAAAACTGTTTTTT. Amino acid sequence: CSARDGPTNEKLFF.

The rearrangement uses TRBV5-1 and TRBJ2-7; TRBD2 is a possible D gene (5 bases). Germline CDR1 reads SGHRS; CDR2 reads YFSETQ. V was clipped by 5 bases and J by 4 bases, with 13 bases between them. There are 13 residues in the CDR3. The CDR3 region has the DNA TGCGCCAGCAGGATTGAGGGCGGGTACGAGCAGTACTTC. The encoded protein is CASRIEGGYEQYF.